This TCR beta chain was profiled in a study of T cell responses to AZD1222 COVID-19 vaccine. The study, taken as a whole, reports: Seropositivity was recorded at baseline in only 6 or 7 AZD1222 recipients. Reports indicate that nearly half of spike-specific TCRs are directed at unmutated variant regions. Two doses of AZD1222 preceded a rise in Spike-specific TCR breadth and depth.

TCRdb keeps only in-frame clones here, not all; method: immunoSEQ multiplex PCR. This table has 95,000 to 130,000 clones, about 91% appearing once. Comment on this clone: Its antigen remains unknown.

V lost 5 bases to trimming and J lost 0 bases, with 5 bases between them. The germline CDR1 and CDR2 sequences are MGHDK and SYGVNS. There are 14 residues in the CDR3. This clonotype originated in an adult in good health. Sample: peripheral blood, taken on day 0 of AZD1222 vaccination. The chain employs TRBV25-1 and TRBJ2-6; D ambiguous. CDR3 in amino acids: CASSKDSGANVLTF. The CDR3 nucleotides are TGTGCCAGCAGTAAAGACTCTGGGGCCAACGTCCTGACTTTC. Based on the CDR3 plus reference TRBV25-1 and TRBJ2-6, the full variable domain is EADIYQTPRYLVIGTGKKITLECSQTMGHDKMYWYQQDPGMELHLIHYSYGVNSTEKGDLSSESTVSRIRTEHFPLTLESARPSHTSQYLCASSKDSGANVLTFGAGSRLTVL.